This T cell receptor (beta chain) is drawn from a study of blood T cell repertoires in COVID-19. Study-level background: Whether acute or convalescent, the COVID-19 samples came from the United States, Italy and Spain. PBMCs, B-cell-depleted T cells, or T cells were the source of the cDNA or gDNA that made up the material.

CDR3 length: 15 residues. Germline V gene lookup returns CDR1 MNHEY and CDR2 SVGAGI. The V end lost 2 bases, the J end lost 3 bases, and 10 bases lay between the germline ends. Source study methods: Amplification from reference gene primers served as the basis for estimated nucleated cell counts. TCRdb's table, derived via immunoSEQ multiplex PCR, lists solely in-frame clones and lacks some. V and J calls and clone size come straight from that table; D and trimming were deduced from the DNA. The data contain approximately 73,000 clones, 81% of them singletons. This receptor was taken from a woman aged 70-85 years with acute or convalescent COVID-19. This rearrangement joins TRBV6-5 to TRBJ2-2, with a possible D match to TRBD2 (7 bases). Sequencing input: peripheral blood. The CDR3 DNA reads as TGTGCCAGCAGTTACGGGGGGGCGGACACCGGGGAGCTGTTTTTT. Translating gives CASSYGGADTGELFF.